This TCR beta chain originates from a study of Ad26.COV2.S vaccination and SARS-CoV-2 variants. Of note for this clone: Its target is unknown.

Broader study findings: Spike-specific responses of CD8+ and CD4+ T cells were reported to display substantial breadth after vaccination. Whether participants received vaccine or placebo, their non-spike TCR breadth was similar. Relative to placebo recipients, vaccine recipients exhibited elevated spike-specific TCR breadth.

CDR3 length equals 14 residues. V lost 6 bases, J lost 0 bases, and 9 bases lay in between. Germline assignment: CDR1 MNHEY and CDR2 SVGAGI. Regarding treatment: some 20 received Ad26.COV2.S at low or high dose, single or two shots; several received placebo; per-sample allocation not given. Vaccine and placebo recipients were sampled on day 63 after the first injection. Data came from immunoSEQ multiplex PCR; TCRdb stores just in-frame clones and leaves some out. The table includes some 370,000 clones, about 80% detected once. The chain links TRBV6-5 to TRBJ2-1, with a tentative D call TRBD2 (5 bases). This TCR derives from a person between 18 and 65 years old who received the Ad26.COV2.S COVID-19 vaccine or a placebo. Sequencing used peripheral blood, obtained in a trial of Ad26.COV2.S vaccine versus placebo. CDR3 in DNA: TGTGCCAGCAGCCCACGGGACTCCTACAATGAGCAGTTCTTC. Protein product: CASSPRDSYNEQFF.